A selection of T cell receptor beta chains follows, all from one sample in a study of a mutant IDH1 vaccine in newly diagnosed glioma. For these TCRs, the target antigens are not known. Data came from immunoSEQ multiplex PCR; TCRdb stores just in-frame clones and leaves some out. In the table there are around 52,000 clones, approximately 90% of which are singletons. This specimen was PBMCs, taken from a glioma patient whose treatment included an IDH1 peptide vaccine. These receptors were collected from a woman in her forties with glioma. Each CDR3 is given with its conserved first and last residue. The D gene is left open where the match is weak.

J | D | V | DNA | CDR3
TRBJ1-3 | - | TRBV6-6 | TGTGCCAGCAGCCACTTGACACCCGACTCTGGAAACACCATATATTTT | CASSHLTPDSGNTIYF
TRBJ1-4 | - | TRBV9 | TGTGCCAGCAGCCCAGGGACACCCCACGCGATGGATGAAAAACTGTTTTTT | CASSPGTPHAMDEKLFF
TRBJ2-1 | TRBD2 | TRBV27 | TGTGCCAGCACAAAAAGAGGACTAGCGGATGACAATGAGCAGTTCTTC | CASTKRGLADDNEQFF
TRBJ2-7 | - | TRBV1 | TGCACCAGCAGCTCGACTAGCGGCTACGAGCAGTACTTC | CTSSSTSGYEQYF
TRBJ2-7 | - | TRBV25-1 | TGTGCCAGCAGTGAAATGGGGACGGGGTTGCCCTACGAGCAGTACTTC | CASSEMGTGLPYEQYF
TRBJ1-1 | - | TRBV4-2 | TGTGCCAGCAGCCAAGGGCCGGGGACGAACACTGAAGCTTTCTTT | CASSQGPGTNTEAFF
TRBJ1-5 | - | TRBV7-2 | TGTGCCAGCAGCATCCACGCCCGATCACATCAGCCCCAGCATTTT | CASSIHARSHQPQHF
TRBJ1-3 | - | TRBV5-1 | TGCGCCAGCAGCTTGGGGGCCCGGGGTGCCGGAAACACCATATATTTT | CASSLGARGAGNTIYF
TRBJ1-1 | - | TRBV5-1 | TGCGCCAGCAGCTTGGAGGGCACTGAAGCTTTCTTT | CASSLEGTEAFF
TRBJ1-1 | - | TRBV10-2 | TGCGCCAGCAGTGTTACGGGGGGCACTGAAGCTTTCTTT | CASSVTGGTEAFF
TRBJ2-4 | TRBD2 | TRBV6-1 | TGTGCCAGCAGTGCGGGGGGTAAGGTAGTAAACATTCAGTACTTC | CASSAGGKVVNIQYF
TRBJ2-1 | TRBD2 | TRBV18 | TGTGCCAGCTCACCGGGACTAGCGGGCGGGGACGTTGAGCAGTTCTTC | CASSPGLAGGDVEQFF
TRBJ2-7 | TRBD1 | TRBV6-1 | TGTGCCAGCAGGGCCGGGACAGAGAACTACGAGCAGTACTTC | CASRAGTENYEQYF
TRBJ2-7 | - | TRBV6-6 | TGTGCCAGCCGTGGGGGAGCCGGAAGAACATACGAGCAGTACTTC | CASRGGAGRTYEQYF
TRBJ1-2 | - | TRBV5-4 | TGTGCCAGCAGCTTGGAACAGGGTCGGGGAGGCTACACCTTC | CASSLEQGRGGYTF
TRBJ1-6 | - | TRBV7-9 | TGTGCCAGCGGATTGACAGAACGTATTGGGGCCCTCCACTTT | CASGLTERIGALHF